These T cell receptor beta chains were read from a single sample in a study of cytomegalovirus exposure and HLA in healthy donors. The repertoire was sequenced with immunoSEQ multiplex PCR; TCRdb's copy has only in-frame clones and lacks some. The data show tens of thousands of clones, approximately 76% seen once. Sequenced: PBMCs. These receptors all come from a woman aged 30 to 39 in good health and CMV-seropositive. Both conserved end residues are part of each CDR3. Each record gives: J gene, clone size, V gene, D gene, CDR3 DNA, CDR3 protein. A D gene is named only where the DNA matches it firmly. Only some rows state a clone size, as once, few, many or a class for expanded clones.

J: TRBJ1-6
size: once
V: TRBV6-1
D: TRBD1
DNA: TGTGCCAGCAGTGATTTGCAGGGGGTTTCGAATAATTCACCCCTCCACTTT
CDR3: CASSDLQGVSNNSPLHF

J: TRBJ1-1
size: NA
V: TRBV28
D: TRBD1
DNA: TGTGCCGCGCTCGGGACAGGGGTGAACACTGAAGCTTTCTTT
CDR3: CAALGTGVNTEAFF

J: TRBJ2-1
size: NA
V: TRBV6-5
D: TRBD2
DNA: TGTGCCAGCAGTTACGGGATAGCGGGAGGGGACAATGAGCAGTTCTTC
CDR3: CASSYGIAGGDNEQFF

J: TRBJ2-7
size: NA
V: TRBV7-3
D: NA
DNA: TGTGCCAGCAGCTTTTACGGGGGCTACGAGCAGTACTTC
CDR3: CASSFYGGYEQYF

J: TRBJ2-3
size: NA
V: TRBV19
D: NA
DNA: TGTGCCAGTAGCCACACAGATACGCAGTATTTT
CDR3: CASSHTDTQYF

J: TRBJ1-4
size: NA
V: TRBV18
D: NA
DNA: TGTGCCAGCTCACCACGAACGGGAGAGTTAAATGAAAAACTGTTTTTT
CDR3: CASSPRTGELNEKLFF

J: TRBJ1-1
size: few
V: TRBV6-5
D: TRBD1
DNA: TGTGCCAGCAGTGTCGAACAGGGGGTTACTGAAGCTTTCTTT
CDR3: CASSVEQGVTEAFF

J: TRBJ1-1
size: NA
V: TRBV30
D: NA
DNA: TGTGCCTGGAGTTCCCCATTCGAAGCTTTCTTT
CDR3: CAWSSPFEAFF

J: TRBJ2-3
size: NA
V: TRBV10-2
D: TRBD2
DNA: TGCGCCAGCAGTGGGGAGGGTAAGCAGTATTTT
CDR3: CASSGEGKQYF

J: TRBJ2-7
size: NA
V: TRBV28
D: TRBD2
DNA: TGTGCCAGCAGTTCCAGACTAGCGATGTACGAGCAGTACTTC
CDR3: CASSSRLAMYEQYF

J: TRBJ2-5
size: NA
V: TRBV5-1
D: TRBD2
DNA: TGCGCCAGCAGCTTTTCTAGCGGCCAAGAGACCCAGTACTTC
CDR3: CASSFSSGQETQYF

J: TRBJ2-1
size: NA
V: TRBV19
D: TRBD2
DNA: TGTGCCAGTAGTATCACCGGGACTAGAGGCAATGAGCAGTTCTTC
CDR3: CASSITGTRGNEQFF